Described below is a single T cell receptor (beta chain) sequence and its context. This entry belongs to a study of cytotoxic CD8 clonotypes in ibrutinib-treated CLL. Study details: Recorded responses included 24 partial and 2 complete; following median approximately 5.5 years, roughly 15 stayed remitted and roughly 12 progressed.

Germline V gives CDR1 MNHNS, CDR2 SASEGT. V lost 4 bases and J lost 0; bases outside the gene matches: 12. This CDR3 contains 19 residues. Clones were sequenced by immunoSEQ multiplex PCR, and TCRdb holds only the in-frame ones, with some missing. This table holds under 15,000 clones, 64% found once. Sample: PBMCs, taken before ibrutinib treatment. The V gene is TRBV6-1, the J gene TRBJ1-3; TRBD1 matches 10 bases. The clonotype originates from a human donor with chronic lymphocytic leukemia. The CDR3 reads CASSGPGTGVRLSGNTIYF. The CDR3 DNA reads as TGTGCCAGCAGTGGTCCCGGGACAGGGGTAAGACTCTCTGGAAACACCATATATTTT.